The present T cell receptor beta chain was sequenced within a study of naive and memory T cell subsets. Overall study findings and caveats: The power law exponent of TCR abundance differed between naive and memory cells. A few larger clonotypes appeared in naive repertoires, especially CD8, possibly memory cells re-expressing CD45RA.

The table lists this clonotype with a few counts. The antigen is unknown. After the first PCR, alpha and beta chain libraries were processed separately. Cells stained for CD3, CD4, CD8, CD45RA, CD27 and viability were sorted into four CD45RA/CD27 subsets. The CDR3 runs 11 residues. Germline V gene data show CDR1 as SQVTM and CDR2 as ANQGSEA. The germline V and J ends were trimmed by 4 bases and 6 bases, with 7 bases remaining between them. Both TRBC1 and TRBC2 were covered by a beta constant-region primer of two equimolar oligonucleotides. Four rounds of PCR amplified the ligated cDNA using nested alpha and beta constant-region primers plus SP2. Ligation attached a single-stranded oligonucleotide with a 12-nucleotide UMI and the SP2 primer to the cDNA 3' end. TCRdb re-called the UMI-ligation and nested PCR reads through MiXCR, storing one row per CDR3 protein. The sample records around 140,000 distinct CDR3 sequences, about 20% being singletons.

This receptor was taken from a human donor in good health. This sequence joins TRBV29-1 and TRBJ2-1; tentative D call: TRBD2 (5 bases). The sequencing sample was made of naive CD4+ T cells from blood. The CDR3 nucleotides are TGCAGCGTTGCTCTAGCCAATGAGCAGTTCTTC. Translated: CSVALANEQFF.